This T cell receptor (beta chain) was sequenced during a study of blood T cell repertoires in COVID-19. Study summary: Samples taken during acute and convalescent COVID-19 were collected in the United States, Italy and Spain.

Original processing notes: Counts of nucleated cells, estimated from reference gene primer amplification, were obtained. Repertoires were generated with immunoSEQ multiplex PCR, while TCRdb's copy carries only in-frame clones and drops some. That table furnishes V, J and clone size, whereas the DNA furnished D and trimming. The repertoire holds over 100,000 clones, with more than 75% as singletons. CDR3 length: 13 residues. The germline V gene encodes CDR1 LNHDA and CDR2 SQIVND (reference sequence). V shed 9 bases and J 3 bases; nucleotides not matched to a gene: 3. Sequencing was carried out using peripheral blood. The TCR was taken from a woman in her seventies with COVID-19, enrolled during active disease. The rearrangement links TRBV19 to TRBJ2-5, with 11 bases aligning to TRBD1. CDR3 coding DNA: TGTGCCAGCCGGGACAGGGGGAAAGAGACCCAGTACTTC. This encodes CASRDRGKETQYF.